One sample yielded the 14 T cell receptor beta chains listed below, sequenced in a study of regulatory T cells in long-lasting Graves disease. According to the study, TCR beta libraries were built with iRepertoire HTBI primers and CDR3-region Arm-PCR. TCRdb re-called the multiplex PCR reads through MiXCR, storing one row per CDR3 protein. Of 360,000 or so distinct CDR3 sequences listed, about a sixth were seen once; the top ten hold 25% to 30%. Indicated time point: newly diagnosed GD, antithyroid drugs for less than 3 months. Generation of the TCR library employed RNA extracted from PBMCs. These data were also reused for a study on T cells in Graves' hyperthyroidism and ophthalmopathy.

This sample comprised peripheral blood mononuclear cells (PBMCs), obtained at new diagnosis, from a patient treated with antithyroid drugs. The receptor set was obtained from a man aged 35-49 years with Graves disease.

The V gene is TRBV20-1, the J gene TRBJ2-2, with 7 bases lining up with TRBD1. CDR3 length equals 13 residues. Germline CDR1 and CDR2: DFQATT and SNEGSKA (reference sequence). V was clipped by 5 bases and J by 2 bases; unmatched bases: 2. CDR3 sequence reads: CSAGDSNTGELFF. The CDR3, as DNA: TGCAGTGCTGGGGACAGTAACACCGGGGAGCTGTTTTTT.

This clonotype was seen ten or more times. V usage is TRBV28 and J usage is TRBJ1-5; D remains ambiguous. Germline V lookup: CDR1 MDHEN, CDR2 SYDVKM. Trimming shortened V by 6 bases and J by 1 base, and 13 bases separated the two germline ends. This CDR3 region has 15 residues. The CDR3 loop is CASSPLDRSNQPQHF. The CDR3 nucleotides read TGTGCCAGCAGCCCCCTGGACCGCAGCAATCAGCCCCAGCATTTT.

The V gene is TRBV5-1, the J gene TRBJ2-5, with D uncertain. The CDR3 runs 15 residues. CDR1 is SGHRS, CDR2 YFSETQ, per germline. Between the trimmed V and J ends, which lost 0 bases and 5 bases, there was a span of 14 bases. The CDR3 is CASSLGVSVIETQYF. The DNA of the CDR3 is TGCGCCAGCAGCTTGGGTGTCAGCGTGATTGAGACCCAGTACTTC.

The chain has TRBV7-3 and TRBJ2-2; 9 bases fit TRBD1. CDR3 length: 16 residues. J gave up 4 bases and V 0 bases, and 3 bases lay outside the gene matches. Germline lookup yields CDR1 SGHTA and CDR2 FQGTGA. CDR3 residues: CASSLTTGGFTGELFF. The CDR3 DNA reads TGTGCCAGCAGCTTAACGACAGGGGGTTTCACCGGGGAGCTGTTTTTT.

Many counts were recorded for this clonotype. The rearrangement links TRBV3-1 to TRBJ1-2, with unresolved D. The CDR3 sequence is 16 residues long. V shed 1 base and J shed 2 bases, with 14 bases lying between them. CDR1 LGHDT and CDR2 YNNKEL come from the germline V gene (reference sequence). CDR3 coding DNA: TGTGCCAGCAGCCAAGGGCCCGAACGCCTAAACTATGGCTACACCTTC. As protein: CASSQGPERLNYGYTF.

This clonotype has at least ten counts. The chain employs TRBV2 and TRBJ2-7, with 9 bases aligning to TRBD2. Germline V lookup: CDR1 SNHLY, CDR2 FYNNEI. CDR3 size: 15 residues. Trimming at V came to 1 base and at J to 2 bases, leaving 3 bases not matched to a gene. The CDR3 DNA reads as TGTGCCAGCAGTGAAGTCGGACTAGCGACCTACGAGCAGTACTTC. This sequence encodes CASSEVGLATYEQYF.

This clonotype occurred many times. The chain links TRBV29-1 to TRBJ1-1; D gene uncertain. The CDR3 has 11 amino acids. V dropped 6 bases and J dropped 11 bases, with 16 bases sitting between them. Germline V gene data show CDR1 as SQVTM and CDR2 as ANQGSEA. The DNA of the CDR3 is TGCAGCGTGGCGGAAGGTGATGGGGCTTTCTTT. This translates into CSVAEGDGAFF.

In this sample, this clonotype turned up a few times. The V gene is TRBV10-2, the J gene TRBJ1-2; D is perhaps TRBD1 (5 bases). With 2 bases removed from V and 8 bases from J, the gap between germline ends came to 18 bases. Germline V gene lookup returns CDR1 WSHSY and CDR2 SAAADI. This CDR3 has 15 amino acids. DNA of the CDR3: TGCGCCAGCAGTGAGGAGGTCCACGGGGCGAGGGGCTACACCTTC. It translates to CASSEEVHGARGYTF.

This clonotype has a count of ten or more. This chain connects TRBV6-2 or TRBV6-3 to TRBJ2-3; weak D call: TRBD2 (5 bases). V dropped 3 bases and J dropped 0 bases, with 13 bases sitting between them. From germline, CDR1 is MNHEY and CDR2 SVGEGT. The CDR3 contains 16 residues. The CDR3 DNA sequence: TGTGCCAGCAGTTATTCGTTTAGGACTAGCACAGATACGCAGTATTTT. It encodes CASSYSFRTSTDTQYF.

This clonotype has at least ten counts. The chain employs TRBV5-1 and TRBJ2-3, with TRBD2 matching 8 bases. Germline trimming cut 3 bases from V and 3 bases from J; bases unmatched to any gene: 3. The CDR3 is made up of 14 amino acids. From germline, CDR1 is SGHRS and CDR2 YFSETQ. As DNA, the CDR3 is TGCGCCAGCAGCTGGGGACTAGTAACAGATACGCAGTATTTT. Amino acids: CASSWGLVTDTQYF.

V is TRBV9 and J is TRBJ2-1; TRBD2 agrees at 10 bases. Germline loops: CDR1 SGDLS, CDR2 YYNGEE. This CDR3 is built from 14 residues. J gave up 4 bases and V 4 bases, and 2 bases lay outside the gene matches. CDR3 nucleotides: TGTGCCAGCAGCCAGCGGGGGGGGTACAATGAGCAGTTCTTC. Translated: CASSQRGGYNEQFF.

This clonotype was found many times. The CDR3 reads CSARDGTGDEKLFF. CDR3 bases: TGCAGTGCTAGAGATGGGACAGGGGATGAAAAACTGTTTTTT. This rearrangement joins TRBV20-1 to TRBJ1-4; TRBD1 matches 10 bases. Trimming at V came to 0 bases and at J to 6 bases, leaving 1 base not matched to a gene. The CDR3 runs to 14 residues. Germline-derived CDR1 and CDR2 are DFQATT and SNEGSKA (reference sequence).

This chain uses TRBV4-1 with TRBJ1-3; D might be TRBD1 (5 bases). The germline V gene encodes CDR1 MGHRA and CDR2 YSYEKL. The CDR3 has 15 residues. Trimming shortened V by 3 bases and J by 4 bases, and 13 bases separated the two germline ends. The CDR3, as DNA: TGCGCCAGCAGCCAGGGGCGGGGTTCCGGAAACACCATATATTTT. It encodes CASSQGRGSGNTIYF.

This clonotype was seen more than once but under ten times. The V and J genes are TRBV27 and TRBJ2-4; a possible D gene is TRBD1 (6 bases). The better agreement between TRBJ2-5 and the DNA end casts doubt on the J call. Per germline, CDR1 MNHEY and CDR2 SMNVEV (reference sequence). This CDR3 spans 13 amino acids. CDR3 in DNA: TGTGCCAGCGGGCACAGGGCTCAAGAGACCCAGTACTTC. This gives the protein CASGHRAQETQYF.